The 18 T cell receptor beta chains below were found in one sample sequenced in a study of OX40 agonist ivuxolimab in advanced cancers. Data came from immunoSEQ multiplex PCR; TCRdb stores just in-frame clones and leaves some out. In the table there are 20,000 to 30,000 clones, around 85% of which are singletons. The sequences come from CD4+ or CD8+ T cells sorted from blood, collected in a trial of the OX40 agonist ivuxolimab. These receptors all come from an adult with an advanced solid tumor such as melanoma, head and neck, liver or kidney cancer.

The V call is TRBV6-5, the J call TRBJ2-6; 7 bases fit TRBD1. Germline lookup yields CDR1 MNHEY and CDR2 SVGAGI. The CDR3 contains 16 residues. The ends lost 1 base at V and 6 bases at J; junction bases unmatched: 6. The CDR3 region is CASSYYRGRAANVLTF. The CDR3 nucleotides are TGTGCCAGCAGTTACTACAGGGGTCGTGCGGCCAACGTCCTGACTTTC.

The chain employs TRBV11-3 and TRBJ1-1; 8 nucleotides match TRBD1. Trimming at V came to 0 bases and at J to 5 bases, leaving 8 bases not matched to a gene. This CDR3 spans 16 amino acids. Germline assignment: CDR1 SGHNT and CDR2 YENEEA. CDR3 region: CASSLEQGGVGTEAFF. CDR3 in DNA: TGTGCCAGCAGCTTAGAACAGGGGGGTGTGGGGACTGAAGCTTTCTTT.

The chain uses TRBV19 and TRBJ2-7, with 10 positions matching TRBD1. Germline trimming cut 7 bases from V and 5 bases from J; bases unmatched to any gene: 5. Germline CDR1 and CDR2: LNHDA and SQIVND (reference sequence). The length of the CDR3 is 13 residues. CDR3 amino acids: CASMDRGIDEQYF. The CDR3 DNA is TGTGCCAGTATGGACAGGGGGATCGACGAGCAGTACTTC. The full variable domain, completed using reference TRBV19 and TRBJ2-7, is DGGITQSPKYLFRKEGQNVTLSCEQNLNHDAMYWYRQDPGQGLRLIYYSQIVNDFQKGDIAEGYSVSREKKESFPLTVTSAQKNPTAFYLCASMDRGIDEQYFGPGTRLTVT.

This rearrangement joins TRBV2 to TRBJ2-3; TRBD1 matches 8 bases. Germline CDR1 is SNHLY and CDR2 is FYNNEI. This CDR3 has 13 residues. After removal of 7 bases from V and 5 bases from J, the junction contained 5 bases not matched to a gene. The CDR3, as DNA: TGTGCCAGCACACTCGACAGGGGAGATACGCAGTATTTT. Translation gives CASTLDRGDTQYF.

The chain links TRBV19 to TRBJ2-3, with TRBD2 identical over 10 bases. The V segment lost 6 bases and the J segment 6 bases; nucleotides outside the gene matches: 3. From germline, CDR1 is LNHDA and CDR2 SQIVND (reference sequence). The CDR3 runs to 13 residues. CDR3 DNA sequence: TGTGCCAGTAGACTAGCGGGATTTGATACGCAGTATTTT. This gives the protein CASRLAGFDTQYF.

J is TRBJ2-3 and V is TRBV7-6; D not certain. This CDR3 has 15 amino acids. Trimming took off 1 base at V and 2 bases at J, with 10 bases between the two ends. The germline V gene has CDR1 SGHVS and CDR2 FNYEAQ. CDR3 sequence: CASSLGPGPTDTQYF. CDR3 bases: TGTGCCAGCAGCTTAGGGCCTGGGCCCACAGATACGCAGTATTTT.

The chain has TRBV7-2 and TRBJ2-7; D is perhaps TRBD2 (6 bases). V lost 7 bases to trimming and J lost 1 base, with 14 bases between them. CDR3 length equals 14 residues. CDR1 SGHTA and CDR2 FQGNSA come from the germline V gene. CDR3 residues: CASTRLGSSYEQYF. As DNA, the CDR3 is TGTGCCAGCACCAGACTAGGCTCATCCTACGAGCAGTACTTC.

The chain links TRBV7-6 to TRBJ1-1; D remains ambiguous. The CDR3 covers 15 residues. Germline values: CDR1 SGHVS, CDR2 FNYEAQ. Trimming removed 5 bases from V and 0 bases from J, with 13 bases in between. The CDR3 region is CASSTQGGLNTEAFF. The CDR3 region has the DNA TGTGCCAGCAGCACACAAGGCGGTCTGAACACTGAAGCTTTCTTT.

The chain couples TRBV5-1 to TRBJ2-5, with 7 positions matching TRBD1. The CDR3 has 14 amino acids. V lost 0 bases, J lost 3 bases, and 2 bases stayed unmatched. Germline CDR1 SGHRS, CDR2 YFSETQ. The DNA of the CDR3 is TGCGCCAGCAGCTTGGGGGGGACAGAAGAGACCCAGTACTTC. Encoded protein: CASSLGGTEETQYF. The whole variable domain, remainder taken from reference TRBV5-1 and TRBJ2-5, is KAGVTQTPRYLIKTRGQQVTLSCSPISGHRSVSWYQQTPGQGLQFLFEYFSETQRNKGNFPGRFSGRQFSNSRSEMNVSTLELGDSALYLCASSLGGTEETQYFGPGTRLLVL.

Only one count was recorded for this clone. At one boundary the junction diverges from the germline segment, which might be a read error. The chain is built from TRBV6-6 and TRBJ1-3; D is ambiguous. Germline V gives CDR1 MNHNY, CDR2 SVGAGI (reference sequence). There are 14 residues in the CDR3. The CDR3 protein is CASSYTMDVNTTYF. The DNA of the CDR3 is TGTGCCAGCAGTTACACGATGGACGTGAACACCACATATTTT.

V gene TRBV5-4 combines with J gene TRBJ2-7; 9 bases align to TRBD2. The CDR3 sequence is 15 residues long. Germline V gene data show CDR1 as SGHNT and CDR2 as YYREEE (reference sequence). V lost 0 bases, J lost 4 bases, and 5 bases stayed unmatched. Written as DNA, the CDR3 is TGTGCCAGCAGCTTGGGTACTAGCGGGTCATACGAGCAGTACTTC. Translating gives CASSLGTSGSYEQYF.

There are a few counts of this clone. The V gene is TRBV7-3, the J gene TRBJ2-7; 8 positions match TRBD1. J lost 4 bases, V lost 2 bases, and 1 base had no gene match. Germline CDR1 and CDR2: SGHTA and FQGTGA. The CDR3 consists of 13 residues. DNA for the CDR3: TGTGCCAGCAGCTTAGACAGGGGTTACGAGCAGTACTTC. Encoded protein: CASSLDRGYEQYF.

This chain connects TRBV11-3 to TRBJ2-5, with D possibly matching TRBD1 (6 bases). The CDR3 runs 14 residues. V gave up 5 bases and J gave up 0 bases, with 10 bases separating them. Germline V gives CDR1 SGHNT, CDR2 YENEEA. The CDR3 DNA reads TGTGCCAGCAGCCACGGACAGCACCAAGAGACCCAGTACTTC. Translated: CASSHGQHQETQYF. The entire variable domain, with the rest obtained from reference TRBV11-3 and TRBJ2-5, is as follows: EAGVVQSPRYKIIEKKQPVAFWCNPISGHNTLYWYLQNLGQGPELLIRYENEEAVDDSQLPKDRFSAERLKGVDSTLKIQPAELGDSAVYLCASSHGQHQETQYFGPGTRLLVL.

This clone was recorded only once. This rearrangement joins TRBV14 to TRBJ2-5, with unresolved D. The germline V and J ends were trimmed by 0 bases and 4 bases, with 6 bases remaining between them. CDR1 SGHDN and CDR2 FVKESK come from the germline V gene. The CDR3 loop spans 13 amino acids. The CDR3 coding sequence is TGTGCCAGCAGCCAAGATAACCCAGAGACCCAGTACTTC. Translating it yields CASSQDNPETQYF.

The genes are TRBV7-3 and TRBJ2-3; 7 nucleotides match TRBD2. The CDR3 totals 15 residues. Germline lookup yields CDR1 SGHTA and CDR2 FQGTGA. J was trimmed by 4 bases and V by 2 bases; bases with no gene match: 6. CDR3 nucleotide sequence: TGTGCCAGCAGCTTAGGGGCGGGAGTGGCAGATACGCAGTATTTT. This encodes CASSLGAGVADTQYF.

CDR3 nucleotides: TGTGCCAGCAGCCCAGGGGGGGACAGACCCTACGAGCAGTACTTC. Translation: CASSPGGDRPYEQYF. V is TRBV9 and J is TRBJ2-5; D possibly uses TRBD1 or TRBD2 (7 bases each). The better agreement between TRBJ2-7 and the DNA end casts doubt on the J call. Germline V lookup: CDR1 SGDLS, CDR2 YYNGEE. The CDR3 has 15 residues.

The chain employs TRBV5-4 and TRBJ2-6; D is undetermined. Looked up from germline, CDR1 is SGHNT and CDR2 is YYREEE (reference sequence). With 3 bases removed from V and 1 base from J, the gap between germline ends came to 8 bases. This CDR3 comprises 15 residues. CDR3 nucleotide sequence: TGTGCCAGCAGCTCGAAGGATTCTGGGGCCAACGTCCTGACTTTC. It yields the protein CASSSKDSGANVLTF.

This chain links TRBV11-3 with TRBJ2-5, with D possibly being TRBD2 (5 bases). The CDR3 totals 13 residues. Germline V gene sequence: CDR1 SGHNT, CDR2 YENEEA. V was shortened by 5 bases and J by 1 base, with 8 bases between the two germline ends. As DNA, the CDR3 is TGTGCCAGCAGCCGAGCGGCCCAAGAGACCCAGTACTTC. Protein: CASSRAAQETQYF.